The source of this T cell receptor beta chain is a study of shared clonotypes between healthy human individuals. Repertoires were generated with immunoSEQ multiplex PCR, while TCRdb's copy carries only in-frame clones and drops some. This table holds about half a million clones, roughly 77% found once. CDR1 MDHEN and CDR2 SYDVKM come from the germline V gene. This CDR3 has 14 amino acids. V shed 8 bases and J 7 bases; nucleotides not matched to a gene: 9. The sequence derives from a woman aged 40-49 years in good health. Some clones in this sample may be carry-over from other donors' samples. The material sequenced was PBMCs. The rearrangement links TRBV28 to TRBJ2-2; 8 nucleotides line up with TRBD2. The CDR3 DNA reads TGTGCCAGCTGTAGCGGGACCAACGGCGGGGAGCTGTTTTTT. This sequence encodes CASCSGTNGGELFF.